The 9 T cell receptor beta chains in this list originate from one sample, sequenced in a study of T-cell memory formation after mild COVID-19. TCRdb reprocessed the 5' RACE reads via MiXCR and lists one record per CDR3 protein. Altogether roughly 510,000 distinct CDR3 sequences are present, 17% being singletons, with the ten largest covering around 8.1%. Sequenced material: PBMCs or a T cell subset sorted from them (not recorded which). These TCRs come from an adult woman who had mild COVID-19 (a few samples of this study predate the infection). Cell type and time point are not known.

There are many counts of this clonotype. The chain links TRBV2 to TRBJ2-3; TRBD1 is a possible D gene (5 bases). V lost 3 bases, J lost 0 bases, and 10 bases lay in between. The germline V gene encodes CDR1 SNHLY and CDR2 FYNNEI. CDR3 size: 15 residues. CDR3 sequence: CASSDVRQSTDTQYF. CDR3 DNA sequence: TGTGCCAGCAGTGATGTCCGACAGAGCACAGATACGCAGTATTTT.

This clonotype appeared a few times. This CDR3 reads CASSSRVSTVVNTEAFF. CDR3 sequence (DNA): TGTGCCAGCAGTTCCAGGGTCTCAACAGTCGTGAACACTGAAGCTTTCTTT. The genes are TRBV27 and TRBJ1-1, with D possibly being TRBD1 (5 bases). The V end lost 4 bases, the J end lost 0 bases, and 18 bases lay between the germline ends. The V gene's germline CDR1 is MNHEY and CDR2 SMNVEV (reference sequence). This CDR3 contains 17 residues.

CDR3 in DNA: TGTGCCAGCAGCCTACGACAGGGGATAGCTAACTATGGCTACACCTTC. Its translation is CASSLRQGIANYGYTF. The rearrangement links TRBV7-3 to TRBJ1-2; 8 bases agree with TRBD1. The CDR3 is 16 residues long. After removal of 5 bases from V and 0 bases from J, the junction contained 8 bases not matched to a gene. The V gene's germline CDR1 is SGHTA and CDR2 FQGTGA.

This clonotype has just a few counts. The chain couples TRBV2 to TRBJ1-2, with D tentatively TRBD1 (6 bases). V dropped 5 bases and J dropped 7 bases, with 20 bases sitting between them. This CDR3 comprises 15 residues. The germline CDR1 and CDR2 sequences are SNHLY and FYNNEI. CDR3 in DNA: TGTGCCAGCAGTAATAAACAGGGTACCGCGCGTGGCTACACCTTC. Amino acids: CASSNKQGTARGYTF.

This clonotype occurred a few times. This chain uses TRBV6-4 with TRBJ2-1, with D possibly matching TRBD1 (5 bases). The germline CDR1 and CDR2 sequences are MRHNA and SNTAGT. The V and J ends lost 3 bases and 8 bases respectively, with 17 bases between them. The CDR3 is 15 residues long. The DNA for the CDR3 is TGTGCCAGCAGTGAATCGGACATTCCCTCTGATGAGCAGTTCTTC. This encodes CASSESDIPSDEQFF.

This clonotype was seen many times. The chain joins TRBV5-1 to TRBJ1-5, with D tentatively TRBD1 (5 bases). CDR1 SGHRS and CDR2 YFSETQ come from the germline V gene. This CDR3 has 14 residues. V lost 0 bases and J lost 6, with 10 bases in between. CDR3 loop: CASSLEAGFQPQHF. The CDR3 region has the DNA TGCGCCAGCAGCTTGGAGGCAGGGTTTCAGCCCCAGCATTTT.

J is TRBJ1-1 and V is TRBV5-1; 7 positions agree with TRBD1. The CDR3 length is 14 residues. Germline CDR1 SGHRS, CDR2 YFSETQ. V was clipped by 3 bases and J by 5 bases; unmatched bases: 7. DNA for the CDR3: TGCGCCAGCAGCTACCGTACAGGGGAGACTGAAGCTTTCTTT. Its translation: CASSYRTGETEAFF.

Only a few counts were recorded for this clonotype. J is TRBJ2-1 and V is TRBV20-1; the D call may be TRBD1 or TRBD2 (6 bases each). This CDR3 comprises 17 residues. Trimming left V 0 bases short and J 8 bases short, with 23 bases between. The germline V gene has CDR1 DFQATT and CDR2 SNEGSKA (reference sequence). CDR3 protein: CSARDYIDQRGVYEQFF. The DNA for the CDR3 is TGCAGTGCTAGAGACTACATAGACCAGAGGGGGGTCTATGAGCAGTTCTTC.

Only a few counts were recorded for this clonotype. V and J are TRBV6-6 and TRBJ2-6; possibly TRBD1 for D (6 bases). The ends were cut back, 2 bases at V and 0 bases at J, with 8 bases in the middle. The CDR3 runs 16 residues. The V gene's germline CDR1 is MNHNY and CDR2 SVGAGI (reference sequence). This CDR3 reads CASSYQGPSGANVLTF. The DNA of the CDR3 is TGTGCCAGCAGTTACCAGGGGCCCTCTGGGGCCAACGTCCTGACTTTC.